Detailed here is one T cell receptor (beta chain). The entry originates in a study of early T cells in non-severe SARS-CoV-2 infection. This CDR3 comprises 14 residues. Germline trimming cut 3 bases from V and 4 bases from J; bases unmatched to any gene: 2. From germline, CDR1 is MDHEN and CDR2 SYDVKM. TCRdb fed the 5' RACE reads into MiXCR, producing one record per CDR3 protein. This table has around 80,000 distinct CDR3 sequences, 8.5% to 12% appearing once. The rearrangement uses TRBV28 and TRBJ2-1, with 8 bases matching TRBD2. Source: whole blood, taken at baseline. The receptor was derived from an adult who was a healthcare worker with PCR-confirmed SARS-CoV-2 infection or an uninfected control (not recorded which). The CDR3 coding sequence is TGTGCCAGCAGTTTTAGCGGGGCATACAATGAGCAGTTCTTC. Translating it yields CASSFSGAYNEQFF.